This TCR beta chain was captured by sequencing in a study of Ad26.COV2.S vaccination and SARS-CoV-2 variants (dated by TCRdb to the early 2020s). About the investigation overall: Vaccine-arm donors were drawn from COV1001, a multicentre, randomized, double-blind, placebo-controlled phase I-IIa trial of Ad26.COV2.S in healthy adults. The TCR-sequenced set comprised about 30 samples: around 20 Ad26.COV2.S vaccine recipients, 5 placebo recipients and 8 SARS-CoV-2 convalescent individuals. TCRbeta repertoire sequencing served as the tool for gauging how specific and how broad the SARS-CoV-2-reactive T cell receptors were following Ad26.COV2.S vaccination. Trial participants were randomized into five groups of five: low-dose or high-dose Ad26.COV2.S given once or twice, or placebo on both occasions. Ad26.COV2.S was administered intramuscularly at 5 x 10^10 or 1 x 10^11 viral particles, either as a single shot or as two shots given 56 days apart. Investigators remained blinded to trial group allocation during experiments and outcome assessment. Overall study outcomes, separate from this receptor: Comparing responses between vaccine doses or regimens was not something the study was powered to do. The authors noted that the TCR breadth and depth analyses may have underestimated total T cell responses. Comparable non-spike TCR breadth was observed between vaccine and placebo recipients, consistent with only spike being contained in the vaccine. After vaccination, spike-specific CD8+ and CD4+ T cell responses were reported to show substantial breadth. Spike-specific TCR breadth was higher in Ad26.COV2.S recipients than in placebo recipients (P = 0.0014).

Reading the label with the study, this specimen's treatment or condition is: 15 to 20 received Ad26.COV2.S at low or high dose, single or two shots; a few received placebo; per-sample allocation not given. For vaccine and placebo recipients, the sequenced repertoires came from samples collected on day 63 after the first injection. Cohort 1b enrolled some 25 adults aged 18-55 years at a single site in Boston, USA, between 29 July and 7 August 2020. Ad26.COV2.S consisted of a replication-incompetent adenovirus type 26 vector by which a prefusion-stabilized SARS-CoV-2 spike protein from the original Wuhan strain was expressed. CDR1 and CDR2 are drawn from the germline V gene: SGHRS, YFSETQ. The V end loses 0 bases and the J end loses 4 bases, and a stretch of 13 bases separates them. CDR3 length: 15 amino acids, cysteine to phenylalanine. CDR3 DNA is the only sequence kept; it has 45 bases, read in frame from the first base.

The immunoSEQ Assay was used to sequence TCRbeta CDR3 regions. After extraction, genomic DNA underwent amplification by bias-controlled multiplex PCR, followed by high-throughput sequencing. The paper's processing steps were these. To quantify the absolute abundance of every unique TCRbeta CDR3 region, sequences were collapsed and filtered. T cell fraction was estimated by normalizing TCRbeta template counts to usable DNA, which was measured by amplifying reference genes present in all nucleated cells. Repertoire TCRs were annotated as SARS-CoV-2-specific when V gene, CDR3 amino acid sequence and J gene were exactly matched to a known reactive TCR set. The reference SARS-CoV-2 TCR set was obtained from MIRA and was filtered for enrichment in COVID-19-positive ImmuneCODE repertoires, whereby public or cross-reactive TCRs were removed. Drawing on the MIRA antigens, annotated TCRs were analysed further at the level of specific ORF or position within ORF. Breadth was defined as annotated unique rearrangements over total unique productive rearrangements; depth was the summed frequency of those rearrangements. Two-sided Wilcoxon rank-sum tests were used to compare TCR breadth between groups. TCRdb stores this immuneACCESS table with in-frame sequences only. Part of the clones is absent; in the studies checked, under half of the shortfall reflects unresolved V genes, and no reason is known for the rest. For V, J and clone size, that table is used; D and trimming come from the DNA. This sample comprises some 480,000 clones, 70% to 90% of them detected only once. The ten largest account for over 10% of the sample.

Regarding this clone: Its antigen has not been determined. Per-nucleotide qualities are absent, and no much larger clonotype sits a single base away.

The input for sequencing was peripheral blood, taken in a trial of Ad26.COV2.S vaccine versus placebo. This receptor was identified in a person between 18 and 65 years old who received the Ad26.COV2.S COVID-19 vaccine or a placebo. The V gene is TRBV5-1 and the J gene is TRBJ2-5; the D gene lacks a confident call. The encoded CDR3 is CASSLGQPSGETQYF. The DNA sequence is given as TGCGCCAGCAGCTTGGGCCAGCCCTCAGGAGAGACCCAGTACTTC.